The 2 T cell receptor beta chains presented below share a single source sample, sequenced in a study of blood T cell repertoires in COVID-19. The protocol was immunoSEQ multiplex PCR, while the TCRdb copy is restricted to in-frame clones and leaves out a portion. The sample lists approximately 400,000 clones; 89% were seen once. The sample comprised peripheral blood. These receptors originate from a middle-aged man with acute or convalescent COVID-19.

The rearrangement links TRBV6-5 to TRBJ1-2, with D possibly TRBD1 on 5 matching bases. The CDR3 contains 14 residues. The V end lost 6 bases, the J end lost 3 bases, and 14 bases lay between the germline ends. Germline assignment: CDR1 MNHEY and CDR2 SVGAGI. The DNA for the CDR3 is TGTGCCAGCAGGTCGGGCAGGGCAGACTATGGCTACACCTTC. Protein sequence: CASRSGRADYGYTF.

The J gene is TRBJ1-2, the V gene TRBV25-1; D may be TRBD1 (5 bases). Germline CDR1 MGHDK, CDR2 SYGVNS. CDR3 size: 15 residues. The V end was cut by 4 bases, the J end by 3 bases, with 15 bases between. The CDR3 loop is CASSAKGHYYYGYTF. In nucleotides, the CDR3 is TGTGCCAGCAGTGCCAAAGGACATTACTACTATGGCTACACCTTC.